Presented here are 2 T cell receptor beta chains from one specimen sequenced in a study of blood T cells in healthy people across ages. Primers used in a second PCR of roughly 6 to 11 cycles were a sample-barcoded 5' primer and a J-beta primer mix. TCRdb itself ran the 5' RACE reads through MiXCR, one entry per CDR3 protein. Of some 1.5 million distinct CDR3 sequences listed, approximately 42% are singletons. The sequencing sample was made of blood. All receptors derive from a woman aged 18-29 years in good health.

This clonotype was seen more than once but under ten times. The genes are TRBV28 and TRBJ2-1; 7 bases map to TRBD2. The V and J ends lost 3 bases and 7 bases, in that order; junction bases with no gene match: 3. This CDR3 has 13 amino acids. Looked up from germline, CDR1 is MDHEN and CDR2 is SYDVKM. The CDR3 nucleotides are TGTGCCAGCAGTTTGGGACTATGGAATGAGCAGTTCTTC. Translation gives CASSLGLWNEQFF. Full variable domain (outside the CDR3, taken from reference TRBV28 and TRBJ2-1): DVKVTQSSRYLVKRTGEKVFLECVQDMDHENMFWYRQDPGLGLRLIYFSYDVKMKEKGDIPEGYSVSREKKERFSLILESASTNQTSMYLCASSLGLWNEQFFGPGTRLTVL.

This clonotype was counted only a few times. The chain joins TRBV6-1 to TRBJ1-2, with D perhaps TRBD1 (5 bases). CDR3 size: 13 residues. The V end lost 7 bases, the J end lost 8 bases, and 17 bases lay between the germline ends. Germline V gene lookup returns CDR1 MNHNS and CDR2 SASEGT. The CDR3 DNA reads TGTGCCAGCAACAAAGGACAAATAGGCGGCTACACCTTC. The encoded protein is CASNKGQIGGYTF.